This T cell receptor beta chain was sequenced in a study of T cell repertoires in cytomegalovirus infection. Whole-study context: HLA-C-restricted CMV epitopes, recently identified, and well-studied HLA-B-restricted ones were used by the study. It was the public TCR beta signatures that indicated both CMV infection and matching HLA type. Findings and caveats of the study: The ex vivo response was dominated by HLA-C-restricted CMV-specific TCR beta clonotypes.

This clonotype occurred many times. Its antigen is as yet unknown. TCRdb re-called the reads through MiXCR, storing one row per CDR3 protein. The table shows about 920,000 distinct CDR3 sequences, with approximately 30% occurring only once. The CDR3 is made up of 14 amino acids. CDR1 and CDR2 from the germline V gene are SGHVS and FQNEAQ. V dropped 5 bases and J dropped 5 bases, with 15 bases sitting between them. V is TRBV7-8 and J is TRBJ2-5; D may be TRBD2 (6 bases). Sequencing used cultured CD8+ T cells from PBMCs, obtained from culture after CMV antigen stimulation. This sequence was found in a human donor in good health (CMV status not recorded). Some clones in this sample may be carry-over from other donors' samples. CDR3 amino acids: CASSVRGTPETQYF. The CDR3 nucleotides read TGTGCCAGCAGCGTCCGGGGGACGCCGGAGACCCAGTACTTC.